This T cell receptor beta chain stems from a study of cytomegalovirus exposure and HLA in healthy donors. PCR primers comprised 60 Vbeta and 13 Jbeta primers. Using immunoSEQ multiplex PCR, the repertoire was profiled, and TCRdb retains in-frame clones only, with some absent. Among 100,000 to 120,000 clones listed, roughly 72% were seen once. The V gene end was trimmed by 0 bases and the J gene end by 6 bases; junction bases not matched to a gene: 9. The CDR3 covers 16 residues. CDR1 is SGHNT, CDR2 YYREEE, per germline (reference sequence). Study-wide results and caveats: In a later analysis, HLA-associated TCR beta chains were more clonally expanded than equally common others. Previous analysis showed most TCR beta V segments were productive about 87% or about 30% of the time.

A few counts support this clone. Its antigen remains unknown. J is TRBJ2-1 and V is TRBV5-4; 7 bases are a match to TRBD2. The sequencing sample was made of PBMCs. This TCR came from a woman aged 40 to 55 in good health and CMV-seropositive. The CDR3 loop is CASSLGAGAIFNEQFF. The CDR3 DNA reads TGTGCCAGCAGCTTGGGGGCGGGAGCAATCTTCAATGAGCAGTTCTTC. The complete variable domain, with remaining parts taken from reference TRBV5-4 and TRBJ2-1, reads ETGVTQSPTHLIKTRGQQVTLRCSSQSGHNTVSWYQQALGQGPQFIFQYYREEENGRGNFPPRFSGLQFPNYSSELNVNALELDDSALYLCASSLGAGAIFNEQFFGPGTRLTVL.